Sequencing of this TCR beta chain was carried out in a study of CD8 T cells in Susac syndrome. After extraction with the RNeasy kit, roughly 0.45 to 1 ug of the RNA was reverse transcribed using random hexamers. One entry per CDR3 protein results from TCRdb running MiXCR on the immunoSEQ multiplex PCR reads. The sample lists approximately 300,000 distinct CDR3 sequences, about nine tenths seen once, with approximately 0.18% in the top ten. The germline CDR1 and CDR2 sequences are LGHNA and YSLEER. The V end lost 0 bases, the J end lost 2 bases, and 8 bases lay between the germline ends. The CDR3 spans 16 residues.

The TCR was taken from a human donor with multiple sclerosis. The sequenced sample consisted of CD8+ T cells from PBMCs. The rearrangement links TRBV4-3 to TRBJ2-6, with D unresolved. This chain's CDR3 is CASSQDSSAGANVLTF. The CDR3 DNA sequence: TGCGCCAGCAGCCAAGATTCAAGTGCTGGGGCCAACGTCCTGACTTTC.